This T cell receptor (beta chain) was obtained from a study of blood T cell repertoires in COVID-19. Study-level information: Sample material is recorded as cDNA or gDNA derived from T cells, B-cell-depleted T cells, or PBMCs.

Sequenced by immunoSEQ multiplex PCR; TCRdb stores in-frame clones only, minus some. Altogether 100,000 to 150,000 clones are present, approximately 85% being singletons, with the ten largest covering 3.2%. Germline lookup yields CDR1 SNHLY and CDR2 FYNNEI. The CDR3 extends over 15 amino acids. With V trimmed by 0 bases and J by 6 bases, 4 bases remained unmatched. Enrollment of patients from Seattle took place during active infection, with longitudinal follow-up. The V call is TRBV2, the J call TRBJ2-1, with 8 bases aligning to TRBD2. The specimen sequenced was peripheral blood. This receptor was obtained from a woman at least 80 years old with COVID-19, enrolled during active disease. The CDR3 DNA sequence: TGTGCCAGCAGTGAAGCGGGACTAGATTCCAATGAGCAGTTCTTC. Translation gives CASSEAGLDSNEQFF.